This TCR beta chain derives from a study of T cells after yellow fever vaccination. The length of the CDR3 is 12 residues. From germline, CDR1 is SQVTM and CDR2 ANQGSEA. Trimming left V 7 bases short and J 3 bases short, with 10 bases between. TCRdb reanalysed the 5' RACE reads using MiXCR and keeps one entry per CDR3 protein. The sample includes some 320,000 distinct CDR3 sequences, roughly 4% of them seen just once. Sequencing used PBMCs, obtained 5 days after the yellow fever booster vaccination. The origin of this receptor is a man aged 18 to 29 who received the YFV17D yellow fever vaccine. The rearrangement uses TRBV29-1 and TRBJ2-1, with D possibly being TRBD2 (5 bases). CDR3 protein: CSARTDYNEQFF. The DNA of the CDR3 is TGCAGCGCCCGGACTGACTACAATGAGCAGTTCTTC.